This is a list of T cell receptor beta chains from one sample in a study of human T cells and chemical hapten exposure. TCRdb reanalysed the RACE reads using MiXCR and keeps one entry per CDR3 protein. The sample lists some 99,000 distinct CDR3 sequences; more than 7% were seen once. The sample in question was whole blood, obtained in connection with sensitization to the hapten diphenylcyclopropenone (DPC). The receptors shown here come from a woman between 40 and 50 years old with alopecia areata. Some clones in this sample may be carry-over from other donors' samples. Each CDR3 is given with its conserved first and last residue. The order of the fields is D gene, J gene, clone size, V gene, CDR3 DNA, CDR3 protein. D genes are given only for firm matches. Clone size is given for some rows only: seen once, a few or many times, or a class if the clone is expanded.

D: .
J: TRBJ1-2
size: few
V: TRBV28
DNA: TGTGCCAGCAGACTGGCTGGGGGGCGTAACTATGGCTACACCTTC
CDR3: CASRLAGGRNYGYTF

D: .
J: TRBJ1-3
size: .
V: TRBV30
DNA: TGTGCCTGCTCGAAAACCTCTGGAAACACCATATATTTT
CDR3: CACSKTSGNTIYF

D: .
J: TRBJ1-5
size: .
V: TRBV6-2/TRBV6-3
DNA: TGTGCCAGCAGTTACTCCTATGGGGTCGGTGGGCCCCAGCATTTT
CDR3: CASSYSYGVGGPQHF

D: .
J: TRBJ2-2
size: few
V: TRBV28
DNA: TGTGCCAGCGCCCGGCCCGGGGCTCGGACCGGGGAGCTGTTTTTT
CDR3: CASARPGARTGELFF

D: TRBD1
J: TRBJ1-1
size: many
V: TRBV2
DNA: TGTGCCAGCAGGACAGGGGGTAATCCGTACACTGAAGCTTTCTTT
CDR3: CASRTGGNPYTEAFF

D: .
J: TRBJ2-3
size: .
V: TRBV11-2
DNA: TGTGTCAGCAGCTTCTCTGAGATCCTATACGGTACGCAGTATTTT
CDR3: CVSSFSEILYGTQYF

D: TRBD2
J: TRBJ2-2
size: many
V: TRBV20-1
DNA: TGCAGTGCTAGTGGCCTAGCGGGGGCATCAGGGGAGCTGTTTTTT
CDR3: CSASGLAGASGELFF

D: .
J: TRBJ2-5
size: many
V: TRBV10-2
DNA: TGCGCCAGCAGTGCAGCCGGGTTGGGCCAAGAGACCCAGTACTTC
CDR3: CASSAAGLGQETQYF

D: .
J: TRBJ1-1
size: .
V: TRBV7-9
DNA: TGTGCCAGCAGCTTAGATGGGATAGAGAACACTGAAGCTTTCTTT
CDR3: CASSLDGIENTEAFF

D: .
J: TRBJ1-1
size: many
V: TRBV7-9
DNA: TGTGCCAGCAGCTTCAGGGGCAAGCCTGAAGCTTTCTTT
CDR3: CASSFRGKPEAFF

D: TRBD1
J: TRBJ2-1
size: few
V: TRBV6-5
DNA: TGTGCCACGCGGAAGGGGACAGGGCCCAATGAGCAGTTCTTC
CDR3: CATRKGTGPNEQFF

D: TRBD1
J: TRBJ2-7
size: .
V: TRBV2
DNA: TGTGCCAGCAGTGCCGGGACAGCCAGGGGGGAGCAGTACTTC
CDR3: CASSAGTARGEQYF

D: .
J: TRBJ1-1
size: few
V: TRBV11-3
DNA: TGTGCCAGCAGTGGGCAGGGGCAAAACACTGAAGCTTTCTTT
CDR3: CASSGQGQNTEAFF

D: TRBD1
J: TRBJ2-7
size: .
V: TRBV20-1
DNA: TGCAGTGCTCGGACAGGGGGGTCCTACGAGCAGTACTTC
CDR3: CSARTGGSYEQYF

D: .
J: TRBJ2-1
size: few
V: TRBV7-9
DNA: TGTGCCAGCAGCTTAGGGGCGCCGGCTGAGCAGTTCTTC
CDR3: CASSLGAPAEQFF

D: .
J: TRBJ1-2
size: .
V: TRBV6-6
DNA: TGTGCCAGCAGTTACTCGAACTCGGGGGACCCAGATGGCTACACCTTC
CDR3: CASSYSNSGDPDGYTF

D: .
J: TRBJ2-1
size: .
V: TRBV29-1
DNA: TGCAGCGGCCGGGCCAACAATGAGCAGTTCTTC
CDR3: CSGRANNEQFF

D: TRBD1
J: TRBJ1-2
size: many
V: TRBV20-1
DNA: TGCAGTGGACAGGGGGACTATGGCTACACCTTC
CDR3: CSGQGDYGYTF

D: .
J: TRBJ2-1
size: many
V: TRBV4-3
DNA: TGCGCCAGCAGCCAAGGCGGTGAGGGCAATGAGCAGTTCTTC
CDR3: CASSQGGEGNEQFF

D: .
J: TRBJ2-1
size: many
V: TRBV7-9
DNA: TGTGCCAGCAGCCCGGACCGCCATGAGCAGTTCTTC
CDR3: CASSPDRHEQFF

D: .
J: TRBJ1-2
size: .
V: TRBV29-1
DNA: TGCAGCGTTGGGGCAGGGACCGGCTACACCTTC
CDR3: CSVGAGTGYTF

D: .
J: TRBJ1-6
size: few
V: TRBV27
DNA: TGTGCCAGCAGGCGTGAGGTTAATTCACCCCTCCACTTT
CDR3: CASRREVNSPLHF

D: .
J: TRBJ2-7
size: .
V: TRBV4-1
DNA: TGCGCCAGCAGCCAAGGAGAGGACAGCGTGGCGGAGCAGTACTTC
CDR3: CASSQGEDSVAEQYF

D: .
J: TRBJ2-1
size: .
V: TRBV6-1
DNA: TGTGCCAGCTCCCTCCCGGGACTTAGTGGGAATGAGCAGTTCTTC
CDR3: CASSLPGLSGNEQFF

D: .
J: TRBJ2-7
size: few
V: TRBV13
DNA: TGTGCCAGCAGCTCGGACAGAAAAGCCTACGAGCAGTACTTC
CDR3: CASSSDRKAYEQYF

D: TRBD1
J: TRBJ1-5
size: many
V: TRBV29-1
DNA: TGCAGCGTCTCCACAGGGGGCGATCAGCCCCAGCATTTT
CDR3: CSVSTGGDQPQHF

D: TRBD1
J: TRBJ1-2
size: .
V: TRBV6-5
DNA: TGTGCCAGCAGCAAAGCAGGGGGCGAATTTGGCTACACCTTC
CDR3: CASSKAGGEFGYTF

D: .
J: TRBJ2-3
size: .
V: TRBV28
DNA: TGTGCCAGCAACGAGGACGTATCAGGCCCAGATACGCAGTATTTT
CDR3: CASNEDVSGPDTQYF

D: .
J: TRBJ2-7
size: .
V: TRBV9
DNA: TGTGCCAGCAGCGTCCCGGGGTCCCCCTACGAGCAGTACTTC
CDR3: CASSVPGSPYEQYF

D: TRBD1
J: TRBJ2-7
size: few
V: TRBV7-2
DNA: TGTGCCAGCAGCTTAGCCTTTCGGACAGGGACTCCCTACGAGCAGTACTTC
CDR3: CASSLAFRTGTPYEQYF

D: TRBD2
J: TRBJ2-1
size: .
V: TRBV5-1
DNA: TGCGCCAGCAGCTTGCGGGCTAGCGGGGTCTACAATGAGCAGTTCTTC
CDR3: CASSLRASGVYNEQFF

D: .
J: TRBJ1-2
size: many
V: TRBV19
DNA: TGTGCCAGTAGTGCGTATGGCTACACCTTC
CDR3: CASSAYGYTF

D: TRBD1
J: TRBJ1-6
size: few
V: TRBV9
DNA: TGTGCCAGCAGCCCCGAGGACAGGGGACCCCTCCACTTT
CDR3: CASSPEDRGPLHF

D: .
J: TRBJ2-7
size: .
V: TRBV20-1
DNA: TGCAGTGCTAGAGGGGTGAAGAGCTCCTACGAGCAGTACTTC
CDR3: CSARGVKSSYEQYF

D: .
J: TRBJ2-3
size: .
V: TRBV29-1
DNA: TGCAGCGTTGCCACTTACGCACGGGATACGCAGTATTTT
CDR3: CSVATYARDTQYF

D: .
J: TRBJ1-5
size: .
V: TRBV5-1
DNA: TGCGCCAGCAGCTTGGACGATGCCGGCAATCAGCCCCAGCATTTT
CDR3: CASSLDDAGNQPQHF

D: TRBD2
J: TRBJ2-1
size: few
V: TRBV13
DNA: TGTGCCAGCAGCCCCCATGCTGGCGGGGGACTGAGGGAGCAGTTCTTC
CDR3: CASSPHAGGGLREQFF

D: TRBD2
J: TRBJ2-4
size: few
V: TRBV29-1
DNA: TGCAGCGTCCAGTCCCCTTTAGCGGGGAAGCGAAACATTCAGTACTTC
CDR3: CSVQSPLAGKRNIQYF

D: .
J: TRBJ2-2
size: .
V: TRBV11-3
DNA: TGTGCCAGCAGCTCAGGAGACACCGGGGAGCTGTTTTTT
CDR3: CASSSGDTGELFF

D: TRBD1
J: TRBJ1-2
size: few
V: TRBV19
DNA: TGTGCCACCGGGACAGGGACCGGCTACACCTTC
CDR3: CATGTGTGYTF

D: .
J: TRBJ1-5
size: few
V: TRBV20-1
DNA: TGCAGTGCCCGACGGGGGACGTCCGGACAGCCCCAGCATTTT
CDR3: CSARRGTSGQPQHF

D: .
J: TRBJ2-3
size: few
V: TRBV7-6
DNA: TGTGCCAGCAGCTTCGGTAGCGGACTCTACACAGATACGCAGTATTTT
CDR3: CASSFGSGLYTDTQYF